These 18 T cell receptor beta chains originate from one sample sequenced in a study of blood T cell repertoires in COVID-19. The protocol was immunoSEQ multiplex PCR, while the TCRdb copy is restricted to in-frame clones and leaves out a portion. This table has under 50,000 clones, roughly nine tenths appearing once. The sample was peripheral blood. Every receptor here comes from a man aged 65 to 79 with active COVID-19.

This sequence joins TRBV2 and TRBJ2-5; maybe TRBD2 (6 bases). The germline V gene has CDR1 SNHLY and CDR2 FYNNEI. Trimming pared 8 bases from V and 13 bases from J, leaving 23 bases between. This CDR3 spans 13 amino acids. CDR3 amino acids: CASSGRDRRILYF. CDR3 DNA sequence: TGTGCCAGCTCTGGGCGGGACCGCCGAATATTGTACTTC.

This clone occurred once. The chain employs TRBV7-2 and TRBJ2-7; 14 positions match TRBD2. V trimming: 4 bases; J trimming: 8 bases; junction bases outside the gene matches: 4. This CDR3 has 14 residues. CDR1 is SGHTA, CDR2 FQGNSA, per germline. This chain's CDR3 is CASSSGTSGGQQYF. The CDR3 DNA follows: TGTGCCAGCAGCTCAGGGACTAGCGGGGGCCAGCAGTACTTC.

This clone was counted once. V is TRBV19 and J is TRBJ1-6, with D hard to call. CDR3 length: 14 amino acids. Looked up from germline, CDR1 is LNHDA and CDR2 is SQIVND (reference sequence). Trimming shortened V by 1 base and J by 8 bases, and 9 bases separated the two germline ends. CDR3 nucleotides: TGTGCCAGTAGTATAGCCGGGTCATATTCACCCCTCCACTTT. Protein product: CASSIAGSYSPLHF.

This clone occurred once. This sequence joins TRBV15 and TRBJ2-7, with D maybe TRBD2 (6 bases). Looked up from germline, CDR1 is LNHNV and CDR2 is YYDKDF (reference sequence). The V end was cut by 0 bases, the J end by 2 bases, with 17 bases between. The CDR3 contains 17 residues. CDR3: CATSRDPTRTNPYEQYF. The DNA of the CDR3 is TGTGCCACCAGCAGAGATCCGACAAGGACTAACCCCTACGAGCAGTACTTC.

The chain carries TRBV2 and TRBJ2-3, with TRBD2 matching 9 bases. CDR3 length equals 16 residues. The germline CDR1 and CDR2 sequences are SNHLY and FYNNEI. V gave up 1 base and J gave up 1 base; unmatched junction bases: 3. This CDR3 is CASSEGLAGGTDTQYF. In DNA form, the CDR3 reads TGTGCCAGCAGTGAAGGGTTAGCGGGGGGCACAGATACGCAGTATTTT.

The chain is built from TRBV4-1 and TRBJ2-2, with 9 positions matching TRBD2. Germline CDR1 and CDR2: MGHRA and YSYEKL. V lost 0 bases to trimming and J lost 6 bases; unmatched junction nucleotides: 5. CDR3 length: 16 amino acids. CDR3: CASSQDAGGLPGELFF. CDR3 sequence (DNA): TGCGCCAGCAGCCAAGATGCGGGGGGGTTGCCCGGGGAGCTGTTTTTT.

The chain couples TRBV6-5 to TRBJ2-2; D call uncertain. CDR3 length: 12 residues. Germline lookup yields CDR1 MNHEY and CDR2 SVGAGI. The germline V and J ends were trimmed by 6 bases and 5 bases, with 7 bases remaining between them. The CDR3: CASSPRTGELFF. In DNA, the CDR3 is TGTGCCAGCAGCCCGAGGACCGGGGAGCTGTTTTTT.

The V and J genes are TRBV13 and TRBJ1-6, with 10 bases lining up with TRBD1. The CDR3 is 17 amino acids. Germline CDR1 PRHDT, CDR2 FYEKMQ (reference sequence). V was pared by 5 bases and J by 5 bases, with 9 bases of the junction left unmatched. CDR3 loop: CASSVRQGAVNNSPLHF. The CDR3 DNA is TGTGCCAGCAGCGTAAGACAGGGGGCGGTCAATAATTCACCCCTCCACTTT.

Note on this clone: Additional DNA sequences in this sample encode the identical CDR3. This chain uses TRBV7-9 with TRBJ1-2, with 7 bases identical to TRBD1. The CDR3 is made up of 14 amino acids. J lost 8 bases, V lost 6 bases, and 12 bases had no gene match. The germline V gene encodes CDR1 SEHNR and CDR2 FQNEAQ (reference sequence). CDR3 protein: CASSLQGSDHGYTF. The DNA of the CDR3 is TGTGCCAGCAGTCTACAGGGGTCGGACCACGGCTACACCTTC.

V gene TRBV29-1 combines with J gene TRBJ1-1; D gene unclear. This CDR3 has 13 residues. V lost 6 bases and J 0 bases, leaving 11 bases between the germline ends. Germline V gene lookup returns CDR1 SQVTM and CDR2 ANQGSEA. The DNA of the CDR3 is TGCAGCGTAGGTGGTGCGGTGAACACTGAAGCTTTCTTT. It is translated as CSVGGAVNTEAFF.

The V and J genes are TRBV7-6 and TRBJ2-3; no firm D call. The CDR3 length is 17 residues. Per the germline V gene, CDR1 is SGHVS and CDR2 is FNYEAQ. Trimming took 1 base from V and 1 from J, leaving 15 bases between them. DNA for the CDR3: TGTGCCAGCAGCTTAGTTGGAGCCTCTGAGGGCACAGATACGCAGTATTTT. Its translation: CASSLVGASEGTDTQYF. Full variable domain (outside the CDR3, taken from reference TRBV7-6 and TRBJ2-3): GAGVSQSPRYKVTKRGQDVALRCDPISGHVSLYWYRQALGQGPEFLTYFNYEAQQDKSGLPNDRFSAERPEGSISTLTIQRTEQRDSAMYRCASSLVGASEGTDTQYFGPGTRLTVL.

In its sample, this clone was seen a few times. This chain links TRBV6-2 or TRBV6-3 with TRBJ1-5; 8 bases agree with TRBD1. Germline V gives CDR1 MNHEY, CDR2 SVGEGT. CDR3 length: 18 amino acids. J lost 3 bases, V lost 2 bases, and 12 bases had no gene match. The CDR3 region is CASSYTWTGNYNNQPQHF. CDR3 in DNA: TGTGCCAGCAGTTACACCTGGACAGGGAATTATAACAATCAGCCCCAGCATTTT.

The J gene is TRBJ1-2, the V gene TRBV15; 7 bases match TRBD1. CDR1 and CDR2 (germline): LNHNV, YYDKDF (reference sequence). V was pared by 1 base and J by 3 bases, with 5 bases of the junction left unmatched. CDR3 length equals 15 residues. CDR3 amino acids: CATSRASGTDYGYTF. The CDR3 DNA is TGTGCCACCAGCAGAGCCTCCGGGACAGACTATGGCTACACCTTC.

The gene calls are TRBV6-5 and TRBJ1-6, with TRBD1 identical over 7 bases. V lost 7 bases to trimming and J lost 7 bases; unmatched junction nucleotides: 7. The germline CDR1 and CDR2 sequences are MNHEY and SVGAGI. This CDR3 is built from 14 residues. CDR3 sequence reads: CASMTGQLNSPLHF. DNA for the CDR3: TGTGCCAGCATGACGGGACAGCTAAATTCACCCCTCCACTTT.

J is TRBJ2-2 and V is TRBV4-2; 12 nucleotides match TRBD2. J lost 6 bases, V lost 0 bases, and 8 bases had no gene match. Germline loops: CDR1 LGHNA, CDR2 YNFKEQ. CDR3 length: 18 amino acids. In DNA form, the CDR3 reads TGTGCCAGCAGCCAAGATTTCTTGCGACTAGCGGGGGCCGGGGAGCTGTTTTTT. Translated: CASSQDFLRLAGAGELFF.

The rearrangement joins TRBV6-5 to TRBJ1-3, with D unresolved. The CDR3 has 14 residues. Germline CDR1 and CDR2: MNHEY and SVGAGI. With 2 bases removed from V and 4 bases from J, the gap between germline ends came to 9 bases. CDR3 loop: CASSYRPGGNTIYF. The CDR3 nucleotides are TGTGCCAGCAGTTACCGCCCCGGGGGAAACACCATATATTTT.

This chain joins TRBV7-2 and TRBJ1-1; D is unclear. Trimming removed 3 bases at V and 6 bases at J, with 5 bases between. The germline gives CDR1 SGHTA, CDR2 FQGNSA. The CDR3 contains 11 residues. The CDR3 sequence: CASSFASEAFF. The DNA of the CDR3 is TGTGCCAGCAGCTTCGCGTCTGAAGCTTTCTTT.

The chain joins TRBV2 to TRBJ1-2; possible D gene TRBD1, 6 bases. V was pared by 4 bases and J by 5 bases, with 11 bases between. The CDR3 totals 13 residues. Per germline, CDR1 SNHLY and CDR2 FYNNEI. For the CDR3, the DNA is TGTGCCAGCAGTGGACAGGAACTTTATGGCTACACCTTC. The encoded protein is CASSGQELYGYTF.